The TCR beta chain described here comes from a study of shared clonotypes between healthy human individuals. Study information: Every donor yielded three CD4 naive, three CD4 memory, two CD8 naive and one CD8 memory plate.

Sequencing used immunoSEQ multiplex PCR; TCRdb keeps in-frame clones, though not all of them. The data show 950,000 to 1,100,000 clones, about three quarters seen once. The CDR3 totals 12 residues. Trimming removed 4 bases from V and 9 bases from J; junction bases left unmatched: 5. The germline gives CDR1 SGHRS, CDR2 YFSETQ. Donors comprised healthy HIV-negative adults lacking recent acute infections or vaccinations. The chain carries TRBV5-1 and TRBJ2-3; 7 nucleotides line up with TRBD1. The sequenced sample consisted of memory CD4+ T cells sorted from blood. The subset here: CD45RA-negative fraction. This TCR was recovered from a man younger than 35 in good health. The CDR3 DNA reads as TGCGCCAGCAGCCCGGAAGGGGGCACGCAGTATTTT. Its protein is CASSPEGGTQYF.